Sequencing of this TCR beta chain was carried out in a study of T cell repertoires in cytomegalovirus infection. About the study: Epitope selection comprised recently identified HLA-C-restricted CMV epitopes and well-studied HLA-B-restricted CMV epitopes.

Study-wide results and caveats: HLA-C-restricted TCR beta clonotypes specific for CMV led the ex vivo response.

One entry per CDR3 protein results from TCRdb running MiXCR on the reads. The sample consists of fewer than 900,000 distinct CDR3 sequences, almost 30% of them appearing once. Trimming took 5 bases from V and 4 from J, leaving 12 bases between them. This CDR3 comprises 14 residues. CDR1 MNHNS and CDR2 SASEGT come from the germline V gene. This clonotype was observed a few times. Its antigen is as yet unknown. The sequence derives from a human donor in good health (CMV status not recorded). Some clones in this sample may be carry-over from other donors' samples. The sample consisted of cultured CD8+ T cells from PBMCs, taken from culture after CMV antigen stimulation. The J gene is TRBJ2-1, the V gene TRBV6-1, with D perhaps TRBD1 or TRBD2 (5 bases each). The CDR3 sequence is CASSHPGGYNEQFF. CDR3 DNA: TGTGCCAGCAGTCACCCTGGGGGTTACAATGAGCAGTTCTTC.